This entry features one T cell receptor beta chain sequence. TCRdb reprocessed the 5' RACE reads via MiXCR and lists one record per CDR3 protein. This table holds about 530,000 distinct CDR3 sequences, around 15% found once. These data originate in a study of identical twins. Germline CDR1 and CDR2: SGHRS and YFSETQ. Trimming took 0 bases from V and 0 from J, leaving 7 bases between them. The CDR3 sequence is 16 residues long. The same data also went into a second study, on yellow fever vaccine responses in identical twins.

The chain carries TRBV5-1 and TRBJ2-6; D ambiguous. This sequence originates from a woman younger than 30 in good health. Sequencing was carried out using CD4+ T cells sorted from blood. The CDR3 nucleotides are TGCGCCAGCAGCTTGGCTTTGGGCTCTGGGGCCAACGTCCTGACTTTC. As protein: CASSLALGSGANVLTF.